These T cell receptor beta chains were read from a single sample in a study of blood T cells in healthy people across ages. TCRdb passed the 5' RACE reads through MiXCR, listing each CDR3 protein once. The sample yields 750,000 to 950,000 distinct CDR3 sequences, just under 30% seen once. The same specimen was also included in a second study, on T cells of mothers and their children.

Sequencing was done on a sample of blood. The receptors originated from a woman between 40 and 55 years old in good health. The CDR3 runs from the conserved cysteine through the conserved F or W. Fields, in order: CDR3 protein, CDR3 DNA, V gene, D gene, J gene, clone size. A D gene is named only where the DNA matches it firmly. Part of the rows lack a size; the others show once, few, many or a class for expanded clones.

CASSRPPGASSYNEQFF	TGTGCCAGCAGTCGTCCCCCGGGGGCGAGCTCCTACAATGAGCAGTTCTTC	TRBV6-1	NA	TRBJ2-1	many
CASSQGTYRDRGNEQYF	TGTGCCAGCAGCCAAGGGACCTACCGGGACAGGGGCAACGAGCAGTACTTC	TRBV3-1	TRBD1	TRBJ2-7	many
CASSQDQSGHQPQHF	TGCGCCAGCAGCCAAGATCAAAGTGGCCATCAGCCCCAGCATTTT	TRBV4-1	NA	TRBJ1-5	few
CASSLKRQGGETQYF	TGTGCCAGCAGCCTCAAACGGCAGGGAGGGGAGACCCAGTACTTC	TRBV5-4	TRBD2	TRBJ2-5	few
CASSKAGGSGNSPLHF	TGTGCCAGCAGTAAAGCAGGGGGGTCCGGTAATTCACCCCTCCACTTT	TRBV11-2	TRBD1	TRBJ1-6	few
CASSVTAGNTEAFF	TGTGCCAGCAGCGTCACAGCCGGTAACACTGAAGCTTTCTTT	TRBV2	NA	TRBJ1-1	NA
CASSFPGFSTDTQYF	TGTGCCAGCAGTTTTCCCGGGTTTAGCACAGATACGCAGTATTTT	TRBV12-3/TRBV12-4	NA	TRBJ2-3	few
CASSLAIPTETQYF	TGTGCCAGCAGTTTGGCGATACCCACCGAGACCCAGTACTTC	TRBV12-3/TRBV12-4	NA	TRBJ2-5	NA
CSARDREAQPQHF	TGCAGTGCTAGGGACAGGGAAGCACAGCCCCAGCATTTT	TRBV20-1	TRBD1	TRBJ1-5	few
CASSLGGVSEAFF	TGTGCCAGCAGCCTCGGGGGGGTAAGTGAAGCTTTCTTT	TRBV3-1	NA	TRBJ1-1	NA
CASSIVTGMGAFF	TGTGCCAGTAGTATTGTTACAGGGATGGGGGCTTTCTTT	TRBV19	NA	TRBJ1-1	NA
CARSLGRGSYEQYF	TGTGCCCGCAGCTTAGGGAGGGGCTCCTACGAGCAGTACTTC	TRBV7-2	TRBD2	TRBJ2-7	NA
CASSLLGRGALDYGYTF	TGTGCCAGCAGCTTACTGGGACGGGGGGCGCTTGACTATGGCTACACCTTC	TRBV7-9	NA	TRBJ1-2	NA
CAISSAGTGKGAYTF	TGTGCCATCAGTAGCGCCGGGACAGGGAAGGGAGCCTACACCTTC	TRBV10-3	TRBD1	TRBJ1-2	once
CASRRTSGPSYNEQFF	TGCGCCAGCAGACGGACTAGCGGTCCCTCCTACAATGAGCAGTTCTTC	TRBV5-1	TRBD2	TRBJ2-1	NA
CASRTASSTDTQYF	TGCGCCAGCAGGACAGCATCTAGCACAGATACGCAGTATTTT	TRBV5-1	NA	TRBJ2-3	few
CAWSVRPPYGYTF	TGTGCCTGGAGTGTACGACCGCCCTATGGCTACACCTTC	TRBV30	NA	TRBJ1-2	NA
CASSYRATTEAFF	TGTGCCAGCAGTTACAGGGCCACCACTGAAGCTTTCTTT	TRBV6-2/TRBV6-3	NA	TRBJ1-1	many